The rows below give T cell receptor beta chains drawn from one sample of a study of blood T cell repertoires in COVID-19. TCRdb keeps only in-frame clones here, not all; method: immunoSEQ multiplex PCR. The sample carries 220,000 or so clones, around 89% recorded once. Sequencing was done on a sample of PBMCs or T cells enriched from blood (not recorded which). All receptors derive from a young woman in a cohort exposed to, infected with or recovered from COVID-19 (not recorded which). The CDR3 runs from the conserved cysteine through the conserved F or W. A D gene is named only where the DNA matches it firmly. Some rows have no size entry. The others give once, few or many, or a class for an expanded clone.

V gene	clone size	J gene	D gene	CDR3 protein	CDR3 DNA
TRBV4-2	.	TRBJ1-4	TRBD1	CASSSTTGSNEKLFF	TGTGCCAGCAGCTCAACGACAGGGTCTAATGAAAAACTGTTTTTT
TRBV24-1	once	TRBJ2-1	TRBD2	CATSDSSGGSYNEQFF	TGTGCCACCAGTGATTCGTCAGGCGGGAGTTACAATGAGCAGTTCTTC
TRBV30	.	TRBJ1-1	.	CAWRGQYGEAFF	TGTGCCTGGAGGGGACAATACGGTGAAGCTTTCTTT
TRBV19	.	TRBJ1-1	.	CASSIWAPQGNTEAFF	TGTGCCAGTAGTATTTGGGCTCCCCAAGGGAACACTGAAGCTTTCTTT
TRBV19	once	TRBJ1-3	TRBD1	CASSLGTELSGNTIYF	TGTGCCAGTAGCCTCGGGACAGAACTCTCTGGAAACACCATATATTTT
TRBV10-2	once	TRBJ2-7	TRBD2	CASSGTSDYEQYF	TGCGCCAGCAGTGGGACTAGCGACTACGAGCAGTACTTC
TRBV3-1/TRBV3-2	few	TRBJ2-1	.	CASSYRSYNEQFF	TGTGCCAGCAGCTACAGGTCCTACAATGAGCAGTTCTTC
TRBV28	.	TRBJ2-7	TRBD2	CASHGGAHEQYF	TGTGCCAGCCACGGGGGGGCTCACGAGCAGTACTTC
TRBV10-1	once	TRBJ2-1	TRBD1	CASSEGSLTGNNEQFF	TGCGCCAGCAGTGAGGGATCCTTGACAGGGAACAATGAGCAGTTCTTC
TRBV5-5	.	TRBJ1-2	.	CASSYGWGRNYGYTF	TGTGCCAGCAGCTACGGTTGGGGGAGGAACTATGGCTACACCTTC
TRBV5-4	.	TRBJ2-1	.	CASSLQGGGTGVEQFF	TGTGCCAGCAGCTTGCAAGGCGGGGGCACCGGGGTTGAGCAGTTCTTC
TRBV28	.	TRBJ2-7	.	CASSLIEYEQYF	TGTGCCAGCAGTTTAATTGAGTACGAGCAGTACTTC
TRBV15	.	TRBJ2-5	.	CATSRDAGLETQYF	TGTGCCACCAGCAGAGATGCGGGGTTGGAGACCCAGTACTTC
TRBV30	.	TRBJ1-6	.	CAWTRQSNSPLHF	TGTGCCTGGACCCGACAGTCCAATTCACCCCTCCACTTT
TRBV28	.	TRBJ2-1	TRBD1	CASSLPTGNYNEQFF	TGTGCCAGCAGTTTACCGACAGGGAACTACAATGAGCAGTTCTTC
TRBV11-2	once	TRBJ1-3	.	CASSQTGNSGNTIYF	TGTGCCAGCAGCCAAACAGGGAACTCTGGAAACACCATATATTTT
TRBV9	.	TRBJ1-1	.	CASSETGNTEAFF	TGTGCCAGCAGCGAGACAGGGAACACTGAAGCTTTCTTT
TRBV13	.	TRBJ2-5	TRBD1	CASSRFDRDLQETQYF	TGTGCCAGCAGCCGATTCGACAGGGACCTCCAAGAGACCCAGTACTTC
TRBV27	.	TRBJ1-2	TRBD1	CASSLGQGGAEYGYTF	TGTGCCAGCAGCCTCGGACAGGGCGGGGCAGAATATGGCTACACCTTC
TRBV7-9	few	TRBJ1-2	TRBD1	CASSLDNRGRDGYTF	TGTGCCAGCAGCTTAGATAACAGGGGGCGAGATGGCTACACCTTC
TRBV11-3	.	TRBJ2-2	.	CASSPGATGELFF	TGTGCCAGCAGCCCTGGGGCCACCGGGGAGCTGTTTTTT
TRBV5-4	.	TRBJ1-1	.	CASTRTGLRAEAFF	TGTGCCAGCACCCGAACAGGGCTCCGGGCTGAAGCTTTCTTT
TRBV28	.	TRBJ1-5	TRBD1	CASSLGQGLGQPQHF	TGTGCCAGCAGTTTGGGACAGGGGCTTGGCCAGCCCCAGCATTTT
TRBV27	.	TRBJ1-1	TRBD1	CASNTPGGTEAFF	TGTGCCAGCAATACCCCAGGGGGTACTGAAGCTTTCTTT
TRBV18	.	TRBJ2-7	.	CASSPSAAYEQYF	TGTGCCAGCTCACCTAGCGCGGCCTACGAGCAGTACTTC
TRBV2	.	TRBJ1-5	.	CASSGGGRRNQPQHF	TGTGCCAGCAGTGGCGGGGGAAGGAGGAATCAGCCCCAGCATTTT
TRBV2	few	TRBJ1-6	.	CASSGVPSQSPLHF	TGTGCCAGCAGTGGTGTGCCGTCTCAGTCACCCCTCCACTTT
TRBV5-5	.	TRBJ2-3	TRBD2	CASSLEPSGGTDTQYF	TGTGCCAGCAGCTTGGAACCTAGCGGAGGCACAGATACGCAGTATTTT
TRBV7-9	once	TRBJ2-5	TRBD2	CASSLGLAGAETQYF	TGTGCCAGCAGCTTAGGTCTAGCGGGAGCAGAGACCCAGTACTTC
TRBV27	.	TRBJ2-2	.	CASSYGTLSGELFF	TGTGCCAGCAGTTACGGGACATTAAGCGGGGAGCTGTTTTTT
TRBV5-1	.	TRBJ1-1	.	CASSFGGRTEAFF	TGCGCCAGCAGCTTTGGGGGGAGGACTGAAGCTTTCTTT
TRBV10-3	few	TRBJ2-7	TRBD2	CAMNPGTTYEQYF	TGTGCCATGAATCCCGGGACTACCTACGAGCAGTACTTC
TRBV5-1	.	TRBJ2-3	.	CASSNGQSTDTQYF	TGCGCCAGCAGTAATGGGCAGAGCACAGATACGCAGTATTTT
TRBV6-5	.	TRBJ1-5	.	CASSYEGHSNQPQHF	TGTGCCAGCAGTTACGAGGGCCATAGCAATCAGCCCCAGCATTTT
TRBV3-1/TRBV3-2	.	TRBJ1-1	.	CASSQEVAGVNTEAFF	TGTGCCAGCAGCCAAGAGGTCGCGGGGGTGAACACTGAAGCTTTCTTT
TRBV5-1	.	TRBJ1-1	.	CASSFMGGNTEAFF	TGCGCCAGCAGCTTTATGGGGGGGAACACTGAAGCTTTCTTT
TRBV20-1	.	TRBJ1-4	.	CSASPREGGEKLFF	TGCAGTGCTAGTCCCAGGGAGGGGGGTGAAAAACTGTTTTTT
TRBV7-9	.	TRBJ2-7	TRBD1	CASSYSRQGRTYEQYF	TGTGCCAGCAGCTACTCAAGACAGGGCCGAACCTACGAGCAGTACTTC
TRBV6-5	.	TRBJ2-2	.	CASRSRAGELFF	TGTGCCAGCAGAAGCCGGGCCGGGGAGCTGTTTTTT
TRBV28	.	TRBJ2-2	TRBD2	CASRRTSGNTGELFF	TGTGCCAGCAGAAGGACTAGCGGAAACACCGGGGAGCTGTTTTTT
TRBV27	.	TRBJ1-2	.	CASSLSRLKGGPSYGYTF	TGTGCCAGCAGTTTATCGAGGTTAAAGGGGGGGCCCTCATATGGCTACACCTTC
TRBV11-3	.	TRBJ2-7	.	CASSPHPTNSYEQYF	TGTGCCAGCAGCCCCCACCCGACTAATTCCTACGAGCAGTACTTC